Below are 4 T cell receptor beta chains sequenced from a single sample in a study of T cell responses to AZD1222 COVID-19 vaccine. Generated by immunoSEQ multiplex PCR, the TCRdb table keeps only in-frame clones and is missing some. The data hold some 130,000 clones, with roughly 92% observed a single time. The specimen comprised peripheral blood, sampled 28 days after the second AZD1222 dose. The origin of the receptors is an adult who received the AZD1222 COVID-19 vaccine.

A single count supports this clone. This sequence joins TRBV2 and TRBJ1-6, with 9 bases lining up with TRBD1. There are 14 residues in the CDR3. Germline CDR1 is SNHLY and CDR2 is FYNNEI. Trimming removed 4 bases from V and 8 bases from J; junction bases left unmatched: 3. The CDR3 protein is CASSVGQGYSPLHF. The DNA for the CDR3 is TGTGCCAGCAGTGTTGGACAGGGGTATTCACCCCTCCACTTT.

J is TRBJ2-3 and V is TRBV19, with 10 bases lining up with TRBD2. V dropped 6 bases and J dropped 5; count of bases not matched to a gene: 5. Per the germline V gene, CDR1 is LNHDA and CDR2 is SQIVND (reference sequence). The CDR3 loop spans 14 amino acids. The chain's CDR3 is CASRGSGGRDTQYF. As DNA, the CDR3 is TGTGCCAGTAGGGGTAGCGGGGGGAGAGATACGCAGTATTTT. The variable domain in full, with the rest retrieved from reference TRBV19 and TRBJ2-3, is DGGITQSPKYLFRKEGQNVTLSCEQNLNHDAMYWYRQDPGQGLRLIYYSQIVNDFQKGDIAEGYSVSREKKESFPLTVTSAQKNPTAFYLCASRGSGGRDTQYFGPGTRLTVL.

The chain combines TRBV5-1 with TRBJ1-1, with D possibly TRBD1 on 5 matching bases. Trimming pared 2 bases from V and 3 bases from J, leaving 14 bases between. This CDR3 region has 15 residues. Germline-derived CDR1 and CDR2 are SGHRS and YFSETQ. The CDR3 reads CASSFPGNGDTEAFF. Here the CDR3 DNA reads TGCGCCAGCAGCTTCCCAGGGAACGGGGACACTGAAGCTTTCTTT.

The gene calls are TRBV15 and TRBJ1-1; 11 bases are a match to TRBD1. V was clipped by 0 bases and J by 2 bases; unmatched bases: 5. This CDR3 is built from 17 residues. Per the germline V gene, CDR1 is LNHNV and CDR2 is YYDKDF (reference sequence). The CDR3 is CATSRERTGGLNTEAFF. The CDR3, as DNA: TGTGCCACCAGCAGAGAACGGACAGGGGGCTTAAACACTGAAGCTTTCTTT.